The 22 T cell receptor beta chains given below trace back to one sample, sequenced in a study of T cell responses to AZD1222 COVID-19 vaccine (dated by TCRdb to the early 2020s). This specimen's time point label, per the study, means: baseline before first vaccination. Library prep was done by the immunoSEQ multiplex PCR assay. Not all clones reach the TCRdb copy of this immuneACCESS table, which keeps in-frame sequences only. Checked studies attribute under half of the gap to unresolved V genes and leave the rest unexplained. The sample records around 120,000 clones, roughly 90% of which are singletons. The ten largest clonotypes hold 2.8% of the sample. The sample consisted of peripheral blood, taken on day 0 of AZD1222 vaccination. The source of these receptors is an adult in good health.

This chain connects TRBV10-1 to TRBJ1-1; TRBD1 is a possible D gene (6 bases). V was cut by 6 bases and J by 0 bases, with 11 bases left in between. The CDR3 consists of 14 residues. CDR1 is WNHNN and CDR2 is SYGVQD in the germline V gene (reference sequence). The CDR3 nucleotides are TGCGCCAGCAGCCCCAGGGGAATGAACACTGAAGCTTTCTTT. It specifies CASSPRGMNTEAFF.

The V gene is TRBV4-1, the J gene TRBJ1-3; TRBD1 is a possible D gene (5 bases). This CDR3 is built from 16 residues. Germline loops: CDR1 MGHRA, CDR2 YSYEKL. V gave up 0 bases and J gave up 7 bases, with 16 bases separating them. The CDR3 bases are TGCGCCAGCAGCCAAGAACAGGTCTGGATTGCTAACACCATATATTTT. It encodes CASSQEQVWIANTIYF.

The chain combines TRBV6-5 with TRBJ2-5; TRBD2 is a possible D gene (6 bases). The V gene's germline CDR1 is MNHEY and CDR2 SVGAGI. Trimming shortened V by 2 bases and J by 1 base, and 11 bases separated the two germline ends. The CDR3 has 15 amino acids. The CDR3 DNA sequence: TGTGCCAGCAGTTACGGCGGGATCGGCCAAGAGACCCAGTACTTC. Translating gives CASSYGGIGQETQYF.

The chain carries TRBV27 and TRBJ1-6; D call uncertain. V was shortened by 4 bases and J by 5 bases, with 18 bases between the two germline ends. This CDR3 has 17 residues. Germline V CDR1 and CDR2: MNHEY, SMNVEV (reference sequence). The CDR3 protein is CASSSLSVGDNNSPLHF. The CDR3 DNA is TGTGCCAGCAGTTCTCTCAGTGTGGGAGATAATAATTCACCCCTCCACTTT.

This clone was observed a few times. This rearrangement joins TRBV5-1 to TRBJ1-2; D is ambiguous. Per the germline V gene, CDR1 is SGHRS and CDR2 is YFSETQ. Trimming removed 3 bases from V and 8 bases from J, with 14 bases in between. CDR3 length: 13 residues. The CDR3 protein is CASSSFGSAGYTF. The CDR3 DNA sequence: TGCGCCAGCAGCTCCTTCGGAAGCGCAGGCTACACCTTC.

CDR3 amino acids: CASSFGQTYQPQHF. The CDR3 coding sequence is TGTGCCAGCAGCTTTGGACAGACTTATCAGCCCCAGCATTTT. J is TRBJ1-5 and V is TRBV5-8; the D gene is possibly TRBD1 (6 bases). V dropped 2 bases and J dropped 5 bases, with 11 bases sitting between them. CDR1 and CDR2 from the germline V gene are SGHTS and YDEGEE. The CDR3 is 14 residues long.

In its sample, this clone was seen once. The chain couples TRBV19 to TRBJ1-5; a possible D gene is TRBD1 (6 bases). V gave up 2 bases and J gave up 7 bases, with 15 bases separating them. The CDR3 length is 15 residues. Germline values: CDR1 LNHDA, CDR2 SQIVND (reference sequence). CDR3 residues: CASSISRGEAQPQHF. CDR3 coding DNA: TGTGCCAGTAGTATAAGCAGGGGAGAGGCACAGCCCCAGCATTTT.

The J gene is TRBJ2-1, the V gene TRBV28, with 7 bases identical to TRBD1. Trimming cost V 10 bases and J 6 bases; bases outside gene matches: 6. Germline V gene sequence: CDR1 MDHEN, CDR2 SYDVKM. This CDR3 region has 12 residues. DNA for the CDR3: TGTGCCACCTGGGACAGACTCAATGAGCAGTTCTTC. Translating it yields CATWDRLNEQFF.

This clone showed up just once. This sequence joins TRBV19 and TRBJ2-2; D is ambiguous. Germline CDR1 and CDR2: LNHDA and SQIVND (reference sequence). The germline V and J ends were trimmed by 0 bases and 4 bases, with 6 bases remaining between them. This CDR3 comprises 14 residues. CDR3 sequence reads: CASSIDPVTGELFF. CDR3 DNA: TGTGCCAGTAGTATAGATCCAGTCACCGGGGAGCTGTTTTTT.

Concerning this clone: Other DNA sequences in the sample encode the same CDR3. V usage is TRBV6-5 and J usage is TRBJ2-3; no clear D gene. V shed 2 bases and J shed 3 bases, with 6 bases lying between them. From germline, CDR1 is MNHEY and CDR2 SVGAGI. The CDR3 covers 13 residues. CDR3: CASSYMVTDTQYF. CDR3 nucleotide sequence: TGTGCCAGCAGTTACATGGTTACAGATACGCAGTATTTT.

This CDR3 reads CASSHRDSLSNQPQHF. The CDR3 DNA reads as TGTGCCAGCAGCCACAGGGACTCACTTAGCAATCAGCCCCAGCATTTT. This chain uses TRBV7-9 with TRBJ1-5, with D possibly TRBD1 on 6 matching bases. The CDR3 has 16 amino acids. Trimming cost V 5 bases and J 0 bases, with 14 bases left between them. Germline V gene sequence: CDR1 SEHNR, CDR2 FQNEAQ (reference sequence).

The J gene is TRBJ2-7, the V gene TRBV11-2, with TRBD1 as a possible D gene (6 bases). This CDR3 contains 14 residues. Trimming took off 3 bases at V and 1 base at J, with 10 bases between the two ends. Germline values: CDR1 SGHAT, CDR2 FQNNGV. The CDR3 reads CASSFGRGSYEQYF. CDR3 nucleotides: TGTGCCAGCAGCTTTGGCAGGGGATCCTACGAGCAGTACTTC.

A single count supports this clone. The chain uses TRBV5-6 and TRBJ1-2; TRBD1 matches at 11 bases. The CDR3 runs 15 residues. The junction had 6 bases not matched to a gene; V was cut back by 4 bases and J by 4 bases. Germline-derived CDR1 and CDR2 are SGHDT and YYEEEE. In nucleotides, the CDR3 is TGTGCCAGCAGCCAGGACAGGGGGCAAGTCTATGGCTACACCTTC. It encodes CASSQDRGQVYGYTF.

V usage is TRBV2 and J usage is TRBJ2-7; D is tentatively TRBD1 or TRBD2 (5 bases each). CDR3 length equals 14 residues. The V gene's germline CDR1 is SNHLY and CDR2 FYNNEI. The germline V and J ends were trimmed by 11 bases and 0 bases, with 17 bases remaining between them. In nucleotides, the CDR3 is TGTGCCGGGGGTGGGGGAGCTCTCTCCTACGAGCAGTACTTC. Its protein product is CAGGGGALSYEQYF.

V is TRBV5-1 and J is TRBJ1-1; the D is unclear. Trimming pared 4 bases from V and 1 base from J, leaving 14 bases between. Germline loops: CDR1 SGHRS, CDR2 YFSETQ. This CDR3 spans 15 amino acids. The CDR3 nucleotides are TGCGCCAGCAGCAAGACGGGTTTACAGAACACTGAAGCTTTCTTT. Translation: CASSKTGLQNTEAFF. Full variable domain (rest looked up from reference TRBV5-1 and TRBJ1-1): KAGVTQTPRYLIKTRGQQVTLSCSPISGHRSVSWYQQTPGQGLQFLFEYFSETQRNKGNFPGRFSGRQFSNSRSEMNVSTLELGDSALYLCASSKTGLQNTEAFFGQGTRLTVV.

The V call is TRBV5-1, the J call TRBJ1-1, with a possible D match to TRBD1 (6 bases). The CDR3 covers 15 residues. CDR1 SGHRS and CDR2 YFSETQ come from the germline V gene. The V and J ends lost 2 bases and 5 bases respectively, with 16 bases between them. The CDR3 here is CASSLGGGAVTEAFF. Here the CDR3 DNA reads TGCGCCAGCAGCTTAGGCGGGGGCGCGGTGACTGAAGCTTTCTTT.

The chain carries TRBV5-5 and TRBJ1-2; D is uncertain. Germline CDR1 reads SGHKS; CDR2 reads YYEKEE (reference sequence). The length of the CDR3 is 16 residues. V lost 4 bases and J 4 bases, leaving 20 bases between the germline ends. CDR3 residues: CASSQYSGAEIYGYTF. The CDR3 DNA reads as TGTGCCAGCAGCCAGTACTCAGGCGCGGAAATCTATGGCTACACCTTC.

The V gene is TRBV7-9, the J gene TRBJ1-1; 10 bases are shared with TRBD1. Per germline, CDR1 SEHNR and CDR2 FQNEAQ (reference sequence). This CDR3 region has 15 residues. Trimming removed 5 bases from V and 3 bases from J; junction bases left unmatched: 6. The CDR3 spells CASSGDRGRDTEAFF. The DNA of the CDR3 is TGTGCCAGCAGCGGGGACAGGGGCAGGGACACTGAAGCTTTCTTT.

The chain joins TRBV2 to TRBJ2-7; TRBD1 or TRBD2 may be the D gene (5 bases each). This CDR3 comprises 14 residues. CDR1 and CDR2 (germline): SNHLY, FYNNEI. The V and J ends lost 7 bases and 4 bases respectively, with 17 bases between them. The CDR3 sequence is CASTEGRYGYEQYF. The CDR3 bases are TGTGCCAGCACTGAGGGGCGGTATGGATACGAGCAGTACTTC.

The DNA for the CDR3 is TGCGCCAGCAGCCAAGGGGACAGCCAAGCTTTCTTT. Its protein product is CASSQGDSQAFF. The chain links TRBV4-1 to TRBJ1-1; 7 bases agree with TRBD1. V lost 1 base, J lost 9 bases, and 2 bases stayed unmatched. The CDR3 is made up of 12 amino acids. Looked up from germline, CDR1 is MGHRA and CDR2 is YSYEKL.

The gene calls are TRBV14 and TRBJ1-1, with D unclear. CDR3 size: 14 residues. Germline lookup yields CDR1 SGHDN and CDR2 FVKESK. The germline V and J ends were trimmed by 0 bases and 4 bases, with 9 bases remaining between them. CDR3 bases: TGTGCCAGCAGCCAAGAGGGTGGTGGCACTGAAGCTTTCTTT. This encodes CASSQEGGGTEAFF.

The chain uses TRBV6-5 and TRBJ2-7; 9 bases map to TRBD2. V was pared by 6 bases and J by 2 bases, with 5 bases of the junction left unmatched. CDR3 length: 14 amino acids. CDR1 and CDR2 from the germline V gene are MNHEY and SVGAGI. This CDR3 reads CASRLTSGTYEQYF. The CDR3 region has the DNA TGTGCCAGCAGGCTGACTAGCGGAACCTACGAGCAGTACTTC.